This TCR beta chain was profiled in a study of sequential checkpoint blockade in melanoma. About the study: First-line arms were nivolumab then ipilimumab, or the reverse, randomized 1:1.

By sample share, this clone is medium-sized. This CDR3 is built from 15 residues. Germline V gives CDR1 MDHEN, CDR2 SYDVKM. With 5 bases removed from V and 7 bases from J, the gap between germline ends came to 21 bases. As to treatment: randomized to nivolumab then ipilimumab (arm A) or the reverse (arm B). DNA-damaging chemotherapy had not been given to any patient beforehand. The protocol was immunoSEQ multiplex PCR, while the TCRdb copy is restricted to in-frame clones and leaves out a portion. This table has about 11,000 clones, roughly 73% appearing once. The sequenced sample was CD8+ T cells sorted from blood (inferred from file names), obtained from a patient given nivolumab and ipilimumab in sequence. The source is a human donor with melanoma. This chain joins TRBV28 and TRBJ2-7, with a tentative D call TRBD1 (6 bases). The CDR3 DNA reads as TGTGCCAGCAGTCCTCGACAGGATCATCGGGCTGAGCAGTACTTC. This encodes CASSPRQDHRAEQYF.